These 27 T cell receptor beta chains were all obtained from the same sample, sequenced in a study of cytomegalovirus exposure and HLA in healthy donors. It was with 60 Vbeta and 13 Jbeta primers that the PCR ran. TCRdb's table, derived via immunoSEQ multiplex PCR, lists solely in-frame clones and lacks some. This sample has 150,000 to 200,000 clones; around 74% occur once, and the top ten carry about 3.1%. The sample was PBMCs. The receptors here all came from a female donor in good health and CMV-seronegative.

The rearrangement uses TRBV7-3 and TRBJ1-1; D is ambiguous. Trimming took off 1 base at V and 4 bases at J, with 7 bases between the two ends. The CDR3 is made up of 13 amino acids. Germline values: CDR1 SGHTA, CDR2 FQGTGA. The chain's CDR3 is CASSLSTGTEAFF. The DNA for the CDR3 is TGTGCCAGCAGCTTAAGTACGGGCACTGAAGCTTTCTTT.

This chain joins TRBV6-1 and TRBJ2-3; 12 nucleotides align to TRBD2. Trimming took 6 bases from V and 4 from J; bases not matched to a gene: 5. In germline, CDR1 is MNHNS, CDR2 SASEGT. This CDR3 spans 15 amino acids. For the CDR3, the DNA is TGTGCCAGCAGCTCGACTAGCGGGGGTTCAGATACGCAGTATTTT. Encoded protein: CASSSTSGGSDTQYF.

The chain combines TRBV29-1 with TRBJ1-3, with a tentative D call TRBD1 (6 bases). Germline V gives CDR1 SQVTM, CDR2 ANQGSEA. This CDR3 spans 14 amino acids. The V gene lost 0 bases and the J gene lost 4 bases, with 10 bases spanning the gap. The CDR3 sequence is CSVEEQGPGNTIYF. The CDR3 nucleotides read TGCAGCGTTGAAGAACAGGGACCCGGAAACACCATATATTTT.

This clone has more than one count but fewer than ten. This chain uses TRBV28 with TRBJ2-7; no definite D call. Germline V gene lookup returns CDR1 MDHEN and CDR2 SYDVKM. Deletions cut 8 bases from V and 6 bases from J, with 14 bases between. The CDR3 runs 12 residues. Here the CDR3 reads CASRSTRGEQYF. The CDR3 nucleotides are TGTGCCAGCCGATCCACGCGCGGCGAGCAGTACTTC. The variable domain in full, completed from reference TRBV28 and TRBJ2-7, reads DVKVTQSSRYLVKRTGEKVFLECVQDMDHENMFWYRQDPGLGLRLIYFSYDVKMKEKGDIPEGYSVSREKKERFSLILESASTNQTSMYLCASRSTRGEQYFGPGTRLTVT.

The chain combines TRBV7-9 with TRBJ2-7; TRBD2 agrees at 13 bases. Looked up from germline, CDR1 is SEHNR and CDR2 is FQNEAQ (reference sequence). CDR3 length: 17 amino acids. V lost 4 bases, J lost 2 bases, and 8 bases stayed unmatched. This CDR3 reads CASSSPRTSGRTYEQYF. Written as DNA, the CDR3 is TGTGCCAGCAGCTCACCCCGGACTAGCGGGAGAACCTACGAGCAGTACTTC.

V usage is TRBV29-1 and J usage is TRBJ1-2; 9 bases agree with TRBD1. V was pared by 7 bases and J by 1 base, with 4 bases of the junction left unmatched. Germline values: CDR1 SQVTM, CDR2 ANQGSEA. This CDR3 spans 13 amino acids. The CDR3 here is CSAATGGNYGYTF. CDR3 sequence (DNA): TGCAGCGCCGCGACAGGGGGTAACTATGGCTACACCTTC.

The CDR3 bases are TGTGCCAGCAGTTTATTGGCTAGCGGGGGGGCATATGAGCAGTTCTTC. It specifies CASSLLASGGAYEQFF. V and J are TRBV27 and TRBJ2-1; TRBD2 aligns across 12 bases. The junction had 6 bases not matched to a gene; V was cut back by 1 base and J by 8 bases. This CDR3 has 16 residues. Per germline, CDR1 MNHEY and CDR2 SMNVEV (reference sequence).

The chain is built from TRBV28 and TRBJ1-4, with a weak D call TRBD1 (5 bases). Germline CDR1 reads MDHEN; CDR2 reads SYDVKM. The CDR3 totals 13 residues. Trimming took off 5 bases at V and 8 bases at J, with 12 bases between the two ends. CDR3: CASSTPGSEKLFF. The CDR3 region has the DNA TGTGCCAGCAGTACACCAGGGTCCGAAAAACTGTTTTTT.

This clone was seen a handful of times. The chain uses TRBV19 and TRBJ1-1, with D possibly matching TRBD1 (6 bases). The V gene lost 0 bases and the J gene lost 4 bases, with 12 bases spanning the gap. CDR3 length equals 15 residues. Germline lookup yields CDR1 LNHDA and CDR2 SQIVND (reference sequence). CDR3 sequence (DNA): TGTGCCAGTAGTATAGATTCAGGGGTGAGCACTGAAGCTTTCTTT. Its protein product is CASSIDSGVSTEAFF.

This clone was found a few times. This rearrangement joins TRBV7-9 to TRBJ2-7; the D gene is possibly TRBD2 (5 bases). V lost 0 bases and J lost 7, with 16 bases in between. Germline V lookup: CDR1 SEHNR, CDR2 FQNEAQ (reference sequence). This CDR3 comprises 15 residues. Here the CDR3 DNA reads TGTGCCAGCAGCTTAGCGGAGATAGGACTTCGGGAGCAGTACTTC. As protein: CASSLAEIGLREQYF.

This sequence joins TRBV11-2 and TRBJ2-1; D is unresolved. Per germline, CDR1 SGHAT and CDR2 FQNNGV. With 1 base removed from V and 4 bases from J, the gap between germline ends came to 11 bases. CDR3 length: 15 amino acids. CDR3 sequence: CASSLATGQYNEQFF. The CDR3 DNA sequence: TGTGCCAGCAGCTTAGCAACTGGGCAGTACAATGAGCAGTTCTTC.

The chain couples TRBV4-3 to TRBJ2-1; 7 bases match TRBD1. CDR1 is LGHNA, CDR2 YSLEER, per germline. The CDR3 spans 15 residues. V was pared by 5 bases and J by 0 bases, with 4 bases of the junction left unmatched. The CDR3 DNA reads TGCGCCAGCAGCGAAGGGGGCCTCTCCTACAATGAGCAGTTCTTC. Residues: CASSEGGLSYNEQFF.

The J gene is TRBJ1-3, the V gene TRBV28; the D is unclear. This CDR3 has 14 amino acids. The ends were cut back, 7 bases at V and 0 bases at J, with 10 bases in the middle. Germline V gene sequence: CDR1 MDHEN, CDR2 SYDVKM. The CDR3 nucleotides read TGTGCCAGCATAGACTGGAGCTCTGGAAACACCATATATTTT. Translating gives CASIDWSSGNTIYF.

The chain links TRBV13 to TRBJ1-1; tentatively, D is TRBD1 (6 bases). The V gene's germline CDR1 is PRHDT and CDR2 FYEKMQ (reference sequence). The CDR3 contains 15 residues. V was cut by 1 base and J by 1 base, with 10 bases left in between. The CDR3: CASSLVQGPNTEAFF. CDR3 DNA: TGTGCCAGCAGCTTAGTTCAGGGGCCGAACACTGAAGCTTTCTTT.

The gene calls are TRBV7-3 and TRBJ2-1; weak D call: TRBD2 (6 bases). V lost 2 bases, J lost 9 bases, and 23 bases lay in between. The length of the CDR3 is 17 residues. Germline CDR1 is SGHTA and CDR2 is FQGTGA. The CDR3 DNA is TGTGCCAGCAGCTTACTAGGGTTAGGCGGGAAACCGGGTGAGCAGTTCTTC. Translated, it gives CASSLLGLGGKPGEQFF.

This rearrangement joins TRBV13 to TRBJ2-5, with a possible D match to TRBD1 (8 bases). The closer fit of TRBJ2-7 to the DNA end suggests the J call may be wrong. Looked up from germline, CDR1 is PRHDT and CDR2 is FYEKMQ (reference sequence). The CDR3 runs 18 residues. The CDR3 bases are TGTGCCAGCAGAGGACAGGGAGCGGGACTTCCTAGCTCCTACGAGCAGTACTTC. Translating it yields CASRGQGAGLPSSYEQYF.

The chain uses TRBV7-2 and TRBJ2-1, with a weak D call TRBD1 (5 bases). The V gene lost 1 base and the J gene lost 10 bases, with 17 bases spanning the gap. Germline loops: CDR1 SGHTA, CDR2 FQGNSA. The CDR3 has 15 amino acids. CDR3 sequence: CASSLVGQGMGEQFF. The CDR3 DNA reads as TGTGCCAGCAGCTTAGTCGGTCAGGGTATGGGGGAGCAGTTCTTC.

This chain joins TRBV7-6 and TRBJ1-6; D is unresolved. V lost 1 base and J lost 0, with 10 bases in between. This CDR3 is built from 17 residues. Germline CDR1 reads SGHVS; CDR2 reads FNYEAQ. The CDR3 bases are TGTGCCAGCAGCTTAGAACAGACGTCCTCCTATAATTCACCCCTCCACTTT. Protein: CASSLEQTSSYNSPLHF.

This clone has only a few counts. J is TRBJ1-1 and V is TRBV4-3; D is unresolved. CDR3 length equals 14 residues. Germline V CDR1 and CDR2: LGHNA, YSLEER. V was trimmed by 6 bases and J by 5 bases, leaving 16 bases between them. The CDR3 loop is CASRPSESWTEAFF. CDR3 nucleotide sequence: TGCGCCAGCAGGCCAAGCGAGTCGTGGACTGAAGCTTTCTTT.

This clone was seen a few times. The J gene is TRBJ2-2, the V gene TRBV9; possibly TRBD2 for D (7 bases). This CDR3 has 17 amino acids. Trimming shortened V by 0 bases and J by 1 base, and 13 bases separated the two germline ends. CDR1 and CDR2 from the germline V gene are SGDLS and YYNGEE. This CDR3 reads CASSVGAGARNTGELFF. The CDR3 coding sequence is TGTGCCAGCAGCGTAGGTGCGGGGGCCCGGAACACCGGGGAGCTGTTTTTT.

V usage is TRBV15 and J usage is TRBJ2-5; 11 bases are a match to TRBD2. With 8 bases clipped from V and 5 bases from J, the junction kept 10 bases outside the gene matches. CDR1 LNHNV and CDR2 YYDKDF come from the germline V gene (reference sequence). The CDR3 spans 15 residues. CDR3 nucleotides: TGTGCCACCGGGAGGGTAGCGGGAGGGGGGGAGACCCAGTACTTC. This translates into CATGRVAGGGETQYF.

This chain connects TRBV5-1 to TRBJ2-1, with 10 nucleotides matching TRBD1. V shed 3 bases and J 4 bases; nucleotides not matched to a gene: 10. Germline CDR1 and CDR2: SGHRS and YFSETQ. The CDR3 totals 17 residues. The CDR3 here is CASSYLQTGGGYNEQFF. The CDR3, as DNA: TGCGCCAGCAGCTACCTACAGACAGGGGGCGGATACAATGAGCAGTTCTTC.

V gene TRBV19 combines with J gene TRBJ2-3, with a possible D match to TRBD1 (6 bases). This CDR3 region has 15 residues. Germline V gene sequence: CDR1 LNHDA, CDR2 SQIVND (reference sequence). V was clipped by 1 base and J by 1 base, with 9 bases between them. This chain's CDR3 is CASSIGNRGTDTQYF. The CDR3 DNA is TGTGCCAGTAGTATAGGGAACAGGGGCACAGATACGCAGTATTTT.

The chain employs TRBV19 and TRBJ1-1; D is unresolved. In germline, CDR1 is LNHDA, CDR2 SQIVND (reference sequence). V was shortened by 5 bases and J by 0 bases, with 16 bases between the two germline ends. The CDR3 loop spans 16 amino acids. CDR3 bases: TGTGCCAGTAGTCCCATTTTGGGAGACGTGAACACTGAAGCTTTCTTT. Encoded protein: CASSPILGDVNTEAFF.

V and J are TRBV4-3 and TRBJ2-7, with TRBD2 as a possible D gene (6 bases). The CDR3 sequence is 15 residues long. Trimming pared 1 base from V and 2 bases from J, leaving 12 bases between. Germline V CDR1 and CDR2: LGHNA, YSLEER. This CDR3 is CASSQAPGVPYEQYF. CDR3 coding DNA: TGCGCCAGCAGCCAAGCCCCGGGGGTTCCCTACGAGCAGTACTTC.

About this clone: In the same sample, other DNA sequences code for this CDR3. The chain links TRBV6-1 to TRBJ2-1; possibly TRBD2 for D (5 bases). Trimming shortened V by 3 bases and J by 9 bases, and 12 bases separated the two germline ends. CDR3 length equals 13 residues. Per the germline V gene, CDR1 is MNHNS and CDR2 is SASEGT. In DNA, the CDR3 is TGTGCCAGCAGTGAGGCGCGGGCATCTGAGCAGTTCTTC. Protein: CASSEARASEQFF.

This rearrangement joins TRBV12-5 to TRBJ2-3; no definite D call. V lost 3 bases and J 3 bases, leaving 10 bases between the germline ends. Germline lookup yields CDR1 LGHNT and CDR2 FRNRAP. The CDR3 is 14 amino acids. This CDR3 is CASGLSQATDTQYF. CDR3 sequence (DNA): TGTGCTAGTGGTTTATCTCAGGCTACAGATACGCAGTATTTT.